Listed below are T cell receptor beta chains from one sample, sequenced in a study of response to subunit inactivated influenza vaccine. MiXCR was run by TCRdb on the RT-PCR reads, yielding one entry per CDR3 protein. Of around 600,000 distinct CDR3 sequences listed, approximately 10% are singletons. The sample was also reused in another study, on T cells expressing NK-cell markers.

The source material was PBMCs from blood, sampled on the day of vaccination. The origin of the receptors is a man in his forties or fifties who received an inactivated influenza vaccine. Both conserved end residues are part of each CDR3. A D gene is named only where the DNA matches it firmly. Only some rows state a clone size, as once, few, many or a class for expanded clones.

J: TRBJ2-3
D: TRBD2
size: -
V: TRBV7-3
CDR3: CASSTGTSGTPSTDTQYF
DNA: TGTGCCAGCAGCACCGGGACTAGCGGGACCCCTAGCACAGATACGCAGTATTTT

J: TRBJ2-7
D: -
size: -
V: TRBV3-1
CDR3: CASSQVWAGEQYF
DNA: TGTGCCAGCAGCCAAGTCTGGGCGGGGGAGCAGTACTTC

J: TRBJ1-5
D: -
size: many
V: TRBV7-8
CDR3: CASSLERGDLRNQPQHF
DNA: TGTGCCAGCAGCTTAGAACGGGGTGATCTTCGAAATCAGCCCCAGCATTTT

J: TRBJ1-6
D: TRBD1
size: many
V: TRBV20-1
CDR3: CSAAGTGANSPLHF
DNA: TGCAGTGCAGCCGGGACAGGGGCCAATTCACCCCTCCACTTT

J: TRBJ2-1
D: TRBD2
size: few
V: TRBV5-1
CDR3: CASSLGGLAGDSEQFF
DNA: TGCGCCAGCAGCTTGGGGGGACTAGCGGGAGACAGTGAGCAGTTCTTC

J: TRBJ1-6
D: -
size: -
V: TRBV5-1
CDR3: CASSLDTAKSSPLHF
DNA: TGCGCCAGCAGCTTGGACACGGCGAAGAGCTCACCCCTCCACTTT

J: TRBJ2-2
D: TRBD2
size: many
V: TRBV5-1
CDR3: CASSTSLAGGPNGELFF
DNA: TGCGCCAGCAGCACTTCTCTGGCGGGAGGGCCGAACGGGGAGCTGTTTTTT

J: TRBJ1-1
D: -
size: -
V: TRBV7-9
CDR3: CASTVDGNTEAFF
DNA: TGTGCCAGCACCGTGGACGGGAACACTGAAGCTTTCTTT

J: TRBJ1-1
D: TRBD1
size: few
V: TRBV5-1
CDR3: CASSWRDRNTEAFF
DNA: TGCGCCAGCAGCTGGCGGGACAGGAACACTGAAGCTTTCTTT

J: TRBJ2-7
D: -
size: few
V: TRBV7-2
CDR3: CASSWNQESEQYF
DNA: TGTGCCAGCAGCTGGAACCAGGAATCCGAGCAGTACTTC

J: TRBJ2-7
D: TRBD1
size: -
V: TRBV12-3/TRBV12-4
CDR3: CASSLGWQGAHEQYF
DNA: TGTGCCAGCAGTTTAGGTTGGCAGGGGGCCCACGAGCAGTACTTC

J: TRBJ1-1
D: -
size: few
V: TRBV10-3
CDR3: CAISESSRARAFF
DNA: TGTGCCATCAGTGAGTCATCTCGGGCGAGAGCTTTCTTT

J: TRBJ1-2
D: -
size: -
V: TRBV5-4
CDR3: CASSLYASGYTF
DNA: TGTGCCAGCAGCTTGTATGCGTCGGGCTACACCTTC

J: TRBJ2-1
D: -
size: -
V: TRBV28
CDR3: CASSTPGGINEQFF
DNA: TGTGCCAGCAGTACCCCGGGCGGGATCAATGAGCAGTTCTTC

J: TRBJ2-1
D: TRBD2
size: -
V: TRBV7-9
CDR3: CASSLVPSGSHYNEQFF
DNA: TGTGCCAGCAGCTTAGTCCCTAGCGGGAGTCATTACAATGAGCAGTTCTTC

J: TRBJ2-5
D: TRBD2
size: few
V: TRBV5-1
CDR3: CASSLVGAERGDSGTQYF
DNA: TGCGCCAGCAGCTTAGTAGGTGCCGAGCGGGGGGACTCGGGGACCCAGTACTTC

J: TRBJ2-7
D: -
size: -
V: TRBV10-3
CDR3: CAISDGTRSYEQYF
DNA: TGTGCCATCAGTGATGGCACCCGCTCCTACGAGCAGTACTTC

J: TRBJ2-5
D: -
size: few
V: TRBV18
CDR3: CASSPLAPETQYF
DNA: TGTGCCAGCTCACCTTTAGCGCCCGAGACCCAGTACTTC

J: TRBJ2-7
D: -
size: many
V: TRBV7-9
CDR3: CASSLARDEQYF
DNA: TGTGCCAGCAGTTTAGCTCGGGACGAGCAGTACTTC

J: TRBJ2-7
D: -
size: few
V: TRBV6-4
CDR3: CASIDRPYEQYF
DNA: TGTGCCAGCATTGACCGTCCTTACGAGCAGTACTTC

J: TRBJ1-1
D: -
size: -
V: TRBV27
CDR3: CASSLSAGRRITEAFF
DNA: TGTGCCAGCAGTTTATCCGCCGGGCGGAGAATAACTGAAGCTTTCTTT

J: TRBJ1-1
D: -
size: few
V: TRBV6-5
CDR3: CASSYSTRSYNTEAFF
DNA: TGTGCCAGCAGTTACTCGACTAGGTCATACAACACTGAAGCTTTCTTT

J: TRBJ2-7
D: -
size: -
V: TRBV5-1
CDR3: CASSLLATVYEQYF
DNA: TGCGCCAGCAGCTTGCTCGCGACAGTCTACGAGCAGTACTTC

J: TRBJ1-5
D: -
size: few
V: TRBV6-2/TRBV6-3
CDR3: CASNRQEYQPQHF
DNA: TGTGCCAGCAATAGACAGGAATATCAGCCCCAGCATTTT

J: TRBJ2-7
D: -
size: once
V: TRBV7-2
CDR3: CASSFAGSSVYEQYF
DNA: TGTGCCAGCAGCTTCGCCGGGAGTTCCGTTTACGAGCAGTACTTC

J: TRBJ2-1
D: -
size: -
V: TRBV7-2
CDR3: CASSLRDWRGEQFF
DNA: TGTGCCAGCAGCTTGCGGGACTGGAGGGGGGAGCAGTTCTTC

J: TRBJ2-7
D: -
size: -
V: TRBV7-9
CDR3: CASSLVNRSSYEQYF
DNA: TGTGCCAGCAGCTTAGTCAACAGAAGCTCCTACGAGCAGTACTTC

J: TRBJ1-5
D: -
size: -
V: TRBV21-1
CDR3: CASLSGAASNQPQHF
DNA: TGTGCCAGCCTCTCTGGGGCAGCCTCCAATCAGCCCCAGCATTTT

J: TRBJ2-1
D: -
size: -
V: TRBV18
CDR3: CASSPVSGGEQFF
DNA: TGTGCCAGCTCACCCGTGTCCGGGGGTGAGCAGTTCTTC

J: TRBJ2-7
D: -
size: -
V: TRBV20-1
CDR3: CSATSYEQYF
DNA: TGCAGTGCAACGTCCTACGAGCAGTACTTC

J: TRBJ2-7
D: -
size: few
V: TRBV20-1
CDR3: CSATPFDEQYF
DNA: TGCAGTGCAACTCCCTTTGACGAGCAGTACTTC

J: TRBJ2-7
D: -
size: many
V: TRBV2
CDR3: CASSVFITDQYEQYF
DNA: TGTGCCAGCAGCGTGTTTATTACGGACCAATACGAGCAGTACTTC

J: TRBJ1-3
D: -
size: few
V: TRBV4-1
CDR3: CASSSWTQSSGNTIYF
DNA: TGCGCCAGCAGCTCCTGGACACAAAGCTCTGGAAACACCATATATTTT

J: TRBJ2-7
D: TRBD1
size: -
V: TRBV12-3/TRBV12-4
CDR3: CASSVRDSSYEQYF
DNA: TGTGCCAGCAGTGTAAGGGACAGCTCCTACGAGCAGTACTTC

J: TRBJ2-3
D: -
size: few
V: TRBV10-1
CDR3: CASSDLGGRPDTQYF
DNA: TGCGCCAGCAGTGATTTAGGTGGGAGGCCAGATACGCAGTATTTT

J: TRBJ2-2
D: -
size: few
V: TRBV2
CDR3: CASSGRTQNTGELFF
DNA: TGTGCCAGCAGTGGCCGGACACAGAACACCGGGGAGCTGTTTTTT

J: TRBJ2-2
D: -
size: -
V: TRBV7-9
CDR3: CASSPGAITGELFF
DNA: TGTGCCAGCAGTCCTGGGGCCATCACCGGGGAGCTGTTTTTT

J: TRBJ2-5
D: -
size: few
V: TRBV6-2/TRBV6-3
CDR3: CASSYSVAETQYF
DNA: TGTGCCAGCAGTTACTCGGTAGCCGAGACCCAGTACTTC

J: TRBJ1-2
D: TRBD1
size: -
V: TRBV7-2
CDR3: CASSLALGTGSNYGYTF
DNA: TGTGCCAGCAGCTTGGCTTTAGGGACAGGGAGTAACTATGGCTACACCTTC

J: TRBJ2-3
D: TRBD2
size: few
V: TRBV11-2
CDR3: CASSLQLAGRTDTQYF
DNA: TGTGCCAGCAGCTTACAACTAGCGGGGCGCACAGATACGCAGTATTTT

J: TRBJ1-1
D: -
size: few
V: TRBV5-1
CDR3: CASSNEQSRAFF
DNA: TGCGCCAGCTCGAACGAACAGAGCCGAGCTTTCTTT

J: TRBJ2-1
D: TRBD2
size: many
V: TRBV12-3/TRBV12-4
CDR3: CASSHPGTSGSWLLYNEQFF
DNA: TGTGCCAGCAGCCACCCAGGGACTAGCGGGAGTTGGCTCCTCTACAATGAGCAGTTCTTC

J: TRBJ2-7
D: -
size: few
V: TRBV11-2
CDR3: CASSSHLRRELGEQYF
DNA: TGTGCCAGCAGCTCCCACTTGAGGAGGGAATTGGGCGAGCAGTACTTC

J: TRBJ2-5
D: -
size: many
V: TRBV5-1
CDR3: CASSLGKETQYF
DNA: TGTGCCAGCAGTCTTGGCAAAGAGACCCAGTACTTC

J: TRBJ2-7
D: -
size: few
V: TRBV20-1
CDR3: CSARDHSGEQYF
DNA: TGCAGTGCTAGAGATCACTCGGGCGAGCAGTACTTC

J: TRBJ2-3
D: TRBD2
size: few
V: TRBV29-1
CDR3: CSACGPSGRAVFDTQYF
DNA: TGCAGCGCCTGTGGACCTAGCGGGAGGGCCGTTTTCGATACGCAGTATTTT

J: TRBJ1-1
D: -
size: few
V: TRBV5-1
CDR3: CASSQNRDEAFF
DNA: TGCGCCAGCAGTCAAAACAGGGATGAAGCTTTCTTT

J: TRBJ2-7
D: TRBD1
size: many
V: TRBV29-1
CDR3: CSGRTGSYEQYF
DNA: TGCAGCGGCCGGACAGGCTCCTACGAGCAGTACTTC

J: TRBJ2-1
D: TRBD2
size: few
V: TRBV7-7
CDR3: CASSSGGRANEQFF
DNA: TGTGCCAGCAGCTCTGGCGGGAGGGCCAATGAGCAGTTCTTC

J: TRBJ2-1
D: -
size: -
V: TRBV9
CDR3: CASSVGTVVSYNEQFF
DNA: TGTGCCAGCAGCGTAGGGACAGTGGTATCCTACAATGAGCAGTTCTTC

J: TRBJ2-7
D: TRBD2
size: -
V: TRBV27
CDR3: CASISTSGKIYEQYF
DNA: TGTGCCAGCATATCGACTAGCGGGAAAATCTACGAGCAGTACTTC

J: TRBJ2-7
D: TRBD1
size: -
V: TRBV18
CDR3: CASSPPGTGMYEQYF
DNA: TGTGCCAGCTCCCCCCCCGGGACAGGGATGTACGAGCAGTACTTC

J: TRBJ2-5
D: -
size: -
V: TRBV20-1
CDR3: CSAYPQEATRTQYF
DNA: TGCAGTGCGTATCCTCAGGAGGCAACTAGGACCCAGTACTTC